These 26 T cell receptor beta chains originate from one sample sequenced in a study of beta chain features in type 1 diabetes. For these TCRs, the target antigens are not known. Expressed TCRB transcripts were sequenced after all isolated RNA was converted to cDNA. Repertoires were generated with immunoSEQ multiplex PCR, while TCRdb's copy carries only in-frame clones and drops some. The table lists about 150,000 clones, 7.5% to 8.5% of them singletons. General study results and limits: Moderate yet significant TCRB CDR3 shortening was seen in Type 1 diabetes patients in all four CD4+ subsets.

The sequencing sample was made of central memory CD4+ T cells from blood. The receptors originated from a young man with type 1 diabetes.

The V and J genes are TRBV5-1 and TRBJ2-4, with a weak D call TRBD1 (5 bases). Between the trimmed V and J ends, which lost 0 bases and 9 bases, there was a span of 16 bases. The CDR3 sequence is 15 residues long. Germline lookup yields CDR1 SGHRS and CDR2 YFSETQ. As DNA, the CDR3 is TGCGCCAGCAGCTTGGAAGGGTCAGGGCTAAGCATTCAGTACTTC. This codes for CASSLEGSGLSIQYF.

The CDR3 region is CASLRTSGSQETQYF. The CDR3 region has the DNA TGTGCCAGCTTACGGACTAGCGGGAGCCAAGAGACCCAGTACTTC. The rearrangement joins TRBV19 to TRBJ2-5, with 13 bases matching TRBD2. The germline gives CDR1 LNHDA, CDR2 SQIVND (reference sequence). The CDR3 is 15 amino acids. After removal of 9 bases from V and 1 base from J, the junction contained 5 bases not matched to a gene.

This clone was counted at least ten times. The rearrangement joins TRBV10-2 to TRBJ2-3, with 8 nucleotides matching TRBD2. Germline CDR1 and CDR2: WSHSY and SAAADI. The CDR3 has 14 residues. Trimming at V came to 6 bases and at J to 5 bases, leaving 7 bases not matched to a gene. The DNA for the CDR3 is TGCGCCAGCAGACCGGGACTAGTAGGAGATACGCAGTATTTT. Encoded protein: CASRPGLVGDTQYF.

In its sample, this clone was seen a few times. Other DNA variants within this sample encode the same CDR3. The rearrangement joins TRBV19 to TRBJ2-3, with TRBD1 matching over 9 bases. The V gene end was trimmed by 5 bases and the J gene end by 3 bases; junction bases not matched to a gene: 3. Germline V lookup: CDR1 LNHDA, CDR2 SQIVND (reference sequence). The CDR3 loop spans 14 amino acids. The CDR3 reads CASSLGQGTDTQYF. DNA of the CDR3: TGTGCCAGTAGTTTGGGACAGGGAACAGATACGCAGTATTTT.

The table lists this clone with a few counts. The chain carries TRBV7-8 and TRBJ2-3, with TRBD2 matching over 9 bases. CDR3 length equals 16 residues. V dropped 5 bases and J dropped 1; count of bases not matched to a gene: 7. The germline V gene encodes CDR1 SGHVS and CDR2 FQNEAQ. The CDR3 loop reads CASSIELAGRTDTQYF. The CDR3 DNA reads as TGTGCCAGCAGCATAGAGCTAGCGGGGCGCACAGATACGCAGTATTTT.

The table lists this clone with a few counts. CDR3: CATSRDWGVGRDTQYF. The CDR3 bases are TGTGCCACCAGCAGAGATTGGGGGGTAGGTAGGGATACGCAGTATTTT. The chain combines TRBV15 with TRBJ2-3, with D maybe TRBD2 (6 bases). The CDR3 has 16 amino acids. The germline V gene has CDR1 LNHNV and CDR2 YYDKDF (reference sequence). Trimming removed 0 bases at V and 6 bases at J, with 16 bases between. Based on the CDR3 plus reference TRBV15 and TRBJ2-3, the full variable domain is DAMVIQNPRYQVTQFGKPVTLSCSQTLNHNVMYWYQQKSSQAPKLLFHYYDKDFNNEADTPDNFQSRRPNTSFCFLDIRSPGLGDTAMYLCATSRDWGVGRDTQYFGPGTRLTVL.

This clone was seen a few times. The genes are TRBV4-3 and TRBJ2-3, with 7 bases fitting TRBD1. The CDR3 sequence is 17 residues long. V gave up 1 base and J gave up 2 bases; unmatched junction bases: 9. Germline loops: CDR1 LGHNA, CDR2 YSLEER. DNA of the CDR3: TGCGCCAGCAGCCAAGGGGGACAGTTCCTCACCACAGATACGCAGTATTTT. It is translated as CASSQGGQFLTTDTQYF.

This clone was picked up a small number of times. J is TRBJ1-1 and V is TRBV11-3; D is unclear. CDR1 and CDR2 (germline): SGHNT, YENEEA. The CDR3 consists of 16 residues. Deletions cut 0 bases from V and 7 bases from J, with 18 bases between. DNA for the CDR3: TGTGCCAGCAGCTTAGATGGGAGAAAGGGTATGGATGAAGCTTTCTTT. The encoded protein is CASSLDGRKGMDEAFF.

This clone was seen a few times. The V call is TRBV15, the J call TRBJ2-2; 7 nucleotides line up with TRBD1. CDR3 size: 16 residues. Germline V gene lookup returns CDR1 LNHNV and CDR2 YYDKDF (reference sequence). The ends lost 4 bases at V and 4 bases at J; junction bases unmatched: 9. The chain's CDR3 is CATSIKTGRITGELFF. CDR3 coding DNA: TGTGCCACCAGCATAAAGACAGGGCGGATCACCGGGGAGCTGTTTTTT.

The chain links TRBV7-9 to TRBJ2-7, with D tentatively TRBD2 (5 bases). Per the germline V gene, CDR1 is SEHNR and CDR2 is FQNEAQ (reference sequence). There are 14 residues in the CDR3. V was pared by 3 bases and J by 0 bases, with 9 bases between. This CDR3 is CASSFRESSYEQYF. CDR3 in DNA: TGTGCCAGCAGCTTTAGGGAGAGCTCCTACGAGCAGTACTTC.

V gene TRBV25-1 combines with J gene TRBJ2-3; D not certain. CDR1 MGHDK and CDR2 SYGVNS come from the germline V gene. This CDR3 spans 16 amino acids. Trimming cost V 7 bases and J 0 bases, with 17 bases left between them. As DNA, the CDR3 is TGTGCCAGCACCAATCCAGGATCCTCTAGCACAGATACGCAGTATTTT. This translates into CASTNPGSSSTDTQYF.

This clone has more than one count but fewer than ten. V and J are TRBV27 and TRBJ1-6; possible D gene TRBD1, 5 bases. CDR3 length: 15 residues. Trimming shortened V by 3 bases and J by 9 bases, and 15 bases separated the two germline ends. Germline values: CDR1 MNHEY, CDR2 SMNVEV (reference sequence). In DNA form, the CDR3 reads TGTGCCAGCAGTTTGATCGCAGGGTCGGCTTCACCCCTCCACTTT. It translates to CASSLIAGSASPLHF.

The chain links TRBV27 to TRBJ2-7; D is unclear. CDR1 and CDR2 (germline): MNHEY, SMNVEV (reference sequence). V lost 2 bases and J 1 base, leaving 12 bases between the germline ends. The CDR3 covers 15 residues. The DNA for the CDR3 is TGTGCCAGCAGTTTAATGGCAGGCGCTTCCTACGAGCAGTACTTC. This sequence encodes CASSLMAGASYEQYF.

This clone was recorded many times. The rearrangement uses TRBV5-1 and TRBJ2-7; 9 positions agree with TRBD1. The CDR3 sequence is 14 residues long. CDR1 and CDR2 from the germline V gene are SGHRS and YFSETQ. Germline trimming cut 0 bases from V and 4 bases from J; bases unmatched to any gene: 2. The CDR3 spells CASSLVGQGYEQYF. As DNA, the CDR3 is TGCGCCAGCAGCTTGGTGGGACAGGGTTACGAGCAGTACTTC.

This rearrangement joins TRBV6-6 to TRBJ2-5; 9 nucleotides line up with TRBD1. CDR3 length: 13 amino acids. The V segment lost 6 bases and the J segment 5 bases; nucleotides outside the gene matches: 4. Germline CDR1 is MNHNY and CDR2 is SVGAGI (reference sequence). Here the CDR3 DNA reads TGTGCCAGCAGCGCCGGGACAGGGGAGACCCAGTACTTC. Protein: CASSAGTGETQYF.

This clone turned up a few times. The chain combines TRBV28 with TRBJ2-1, with TRBD1 as a possible D gene (6 bases). The CDR3 has 14 amino acids. Deletions cut 8 bases from V and 7 bases from J, with 18 bases between. Per germline, CDR1 MDHEN and CDR2 SYDVKM. The CDR3 region has the DNA TGTGCCAGCCGCTCTATGGGGGCAGGGAATGAGCAGTTCTTC. This encodes CASRSMGAGNEQFF.

In this sample, this clone turned up many times. The gene calls are TRBV19 and TRBJ2-2, with 9 nucleotides matching TRBD1. The germline V gene encodes CDR1 LNHDA and CDR2 SQIVND (reference sequence). The CDR3 has 16 residues. V trimming: 6 bases; J trimming: 6 bases; junction bases outside the gene matches: 11. CDR3 in amino acids: CASRATGTGYSGELFF. CDR3 sequence (DNA): TGTGCCAGTAGGGCAACCGGGACAGGGTATTCCGGGGAGCTGTTTTTT.

This clone was detected ten times or more. The chain carries TRBV29-1 and TRBJ1-1; 7 nucleotides align to TRBD1. This CDR3 has 12 amino acids. The V gene's germline CDR1 is SQVTM and CDR2 ANQGSEA. CDR3 sequence: CSGDSLNTEAFF. DNA of the CDR3: TGCAGTGGGGACAGCTTGAACACTGAAGCTTTCTTT.

Comment on this clone: Within the sample, other DNA sequences also encode this same CDR3. The chain recombines TRBV30 with TRBJ2-7, with D unclear. The V gene lost 0 bases and the J gene lost 2 bases, with 5 bases spanning the gap. The CDR3 contains 12 residues. Germline CDR1 reads GTSNPN; CDR2 reads SVGIG (reference sequence). This CDR3 is CAWSVSAYEQYF. The CDR3 DNA sequence: TGTGCCTGGAGTGTTTCGGCCTACGAGCAGTACTTC.

The table lists this clone with a few counts. This chain links TRBV5-8 with TRBJ2-5; TRBD1 agrees at 8 bases. The trim removed 4 bases at V and 4 bases at J, leaving 6 bases unmatched. The CDR3 is 14 amino acids. Germline CDR1 is SGHTS and CDR2 is YDEGEE. CDR3 in DNA: TGTGCCAGCAGCCAACGGACAGGGCTAGAGACCCAGTACTTC. Its translation is CASSQRTGLETQYF. Together with reference TRBV5-8 and TRBJ2-5, the CDR3 gives the full variable domain: EAGVTQSPTHLIKTRGQQATLRCSPISGHTSVYWYQQALGLGLQFLLWYDEGEERNRGNFPPRFSGRQFPNYSSELNVNALELEDSALYLCASSQRTGLETQYFGPGTRLLVL.

This clone was picked up a small number of times. The CDR3 reads CASSSRQDMGYEQYF. CDR3 DNA sequence: TGTGCCAGCAGTTCGCGACAGGATATGGGGTACGAGCAGTACTTC. The rearrangement links TRBV6-6 to TRBJ2-7; D possibly corresponds to TRBD1 (6 bases). The CDR3 extends over 15 amino acids. The V gene lost 4 bases and the J gene lost 4 bases, with 17 bases spanning the gap. Germline CDR1 MNHNY, CDR2 SVGAGI (reference sequence).

This clone was recorded a few times. The CDR3 protein is CASSEKGLAGVETQYF. The CDR3 bases are TGTGCCAGCAGTGAGAAGGGACTAGCGGGAGTGGAGACCCAGTACTTC. The rearrangement uses TRBV25-1 and TRBJ2-5; 14 bases align to TRBD2. CDR1 MGHDK and CDR2 SYGVNS come from the germline V gene. This CDR3 has 16 residues. The junction had 5 bases not matched to a gene; V was cut back by 3 bases and J by 5 bases.

The gene calls are TRBV6-5 and TRBJ2-7, with 12 bases fitting TRBD2. V shed 9 bases and J 0 bases; nucleotides not matched to a gene: 6. This CDR3 is built from 15 residues. Germline CDR1 and CDR2: MNHEY and SVGAGI. DNA of the CDR3: TGTGCCAGTAGACTAGCGGGGGTTCACTCCTACGAGCAGTACTTC. This sequence encodes CASRLAGVHSYEQYF.

In this sample, this clone turned up a few times. The chain joins TRBV28 to TRBJ2-1, with TRBD1 matching over 8 bases. The V gene end was trimmed by 5 bases and the J gene end by 8 bases; junction bases not matched to a gene: 8. CDR1 is MDHEN, CDR2 SYDVKM, per germline. The CDR3 length is 14 residues. The CDR3 coding sequence is TGTGCCAGCAGTCCATGGACAGGGAGTGATGAGCAGTTCTTC. It codes for CASSPWTGSDEQFF. Using reference TRBV28 and TRBJ2-1 for the parts outside the CDR3, the full variable domain is DVKVTQSSRYLVKRTGEKVFLECVQDMDHENMFWYRQDPGLGLRLIYFSYDVKMKEKGDIPEGYSVSREKKERFSLILESASTNQTSMYLCASSPWTGSDEQFFGPGTRLTVL.

The sample holds a few counts of this clone. The V gene is TRBV5-1, the J gene TRBJ2-2, with 7 bases that match TRBD2. Germline loops: CDR1 SGHRS, CDR2 YFSETQ. Germline trimming cut 5 bases from V and 5 bases from J; bases unmatched to any gene: 3. This CDR3 comprises 13 residues. CDR3 nucleotides: TGCGCCAGCAGTTCCGGGGGGACCGGGGAGCTGTTTTTT. Its translation is CASSSGGTGELFF.

This clone has a handful of counts. The chain carries TRBV6-1 and TRBJ2-5; D is undetermined. Per germline, CDR1 MNHNS and CDR2 SASEGT. The CDR3 is 14 amino acids. Trimming pared 1 base from V and 9 bases from J, leaving 15 bases between. Here the CDR3 reads CASSEDLWAVAQYF. The CDR3, as DNA: TGTGCCAGCAGTGAAGACCTTTGGGCCGTGGCCCAGTACTTC.